This T cell receptor beta chain was sequenced for a study of T cells after yellow fever vaccination. General study findings and limits: Post-booster samples contained most primary-vaccination clones (more than 95% CD4, around 89% CD8). Weaker overall, the secondary response nonetheless peaked faster (day 5 versus 15).

TCRdb re-analysed the 5' RACE reads in MiXCR, keeping a single row per CDR3 protein. The data show under 700,000 distinct CDR3 sequences, roughly a sixth seen once. Turning to this clonotype: Its specificity is unknown.

CDR3 length: 15 amino acids. Germline CDR1 is LGHDT and CDR2 is YNNKEL (reference sequence). The V end lost 5 bases, the J end lost 7 bases, and 19 bases lay between the germline ends. This material consisted of PBMCs, taken 5 days after the first yellow fever vaccination. The chain recombines TRBV3-1 with TRBJ2-3, with D unclear. This TCR was recovered from a young man who received the YFV17D yellow fever vaccine. The CDR3, as DNA: TGTGCCAGCAGCAAGCAGGTCGCTGGGATACATACGCAGTATTTT. Its translation: CASSKQVAGIHTQYF.